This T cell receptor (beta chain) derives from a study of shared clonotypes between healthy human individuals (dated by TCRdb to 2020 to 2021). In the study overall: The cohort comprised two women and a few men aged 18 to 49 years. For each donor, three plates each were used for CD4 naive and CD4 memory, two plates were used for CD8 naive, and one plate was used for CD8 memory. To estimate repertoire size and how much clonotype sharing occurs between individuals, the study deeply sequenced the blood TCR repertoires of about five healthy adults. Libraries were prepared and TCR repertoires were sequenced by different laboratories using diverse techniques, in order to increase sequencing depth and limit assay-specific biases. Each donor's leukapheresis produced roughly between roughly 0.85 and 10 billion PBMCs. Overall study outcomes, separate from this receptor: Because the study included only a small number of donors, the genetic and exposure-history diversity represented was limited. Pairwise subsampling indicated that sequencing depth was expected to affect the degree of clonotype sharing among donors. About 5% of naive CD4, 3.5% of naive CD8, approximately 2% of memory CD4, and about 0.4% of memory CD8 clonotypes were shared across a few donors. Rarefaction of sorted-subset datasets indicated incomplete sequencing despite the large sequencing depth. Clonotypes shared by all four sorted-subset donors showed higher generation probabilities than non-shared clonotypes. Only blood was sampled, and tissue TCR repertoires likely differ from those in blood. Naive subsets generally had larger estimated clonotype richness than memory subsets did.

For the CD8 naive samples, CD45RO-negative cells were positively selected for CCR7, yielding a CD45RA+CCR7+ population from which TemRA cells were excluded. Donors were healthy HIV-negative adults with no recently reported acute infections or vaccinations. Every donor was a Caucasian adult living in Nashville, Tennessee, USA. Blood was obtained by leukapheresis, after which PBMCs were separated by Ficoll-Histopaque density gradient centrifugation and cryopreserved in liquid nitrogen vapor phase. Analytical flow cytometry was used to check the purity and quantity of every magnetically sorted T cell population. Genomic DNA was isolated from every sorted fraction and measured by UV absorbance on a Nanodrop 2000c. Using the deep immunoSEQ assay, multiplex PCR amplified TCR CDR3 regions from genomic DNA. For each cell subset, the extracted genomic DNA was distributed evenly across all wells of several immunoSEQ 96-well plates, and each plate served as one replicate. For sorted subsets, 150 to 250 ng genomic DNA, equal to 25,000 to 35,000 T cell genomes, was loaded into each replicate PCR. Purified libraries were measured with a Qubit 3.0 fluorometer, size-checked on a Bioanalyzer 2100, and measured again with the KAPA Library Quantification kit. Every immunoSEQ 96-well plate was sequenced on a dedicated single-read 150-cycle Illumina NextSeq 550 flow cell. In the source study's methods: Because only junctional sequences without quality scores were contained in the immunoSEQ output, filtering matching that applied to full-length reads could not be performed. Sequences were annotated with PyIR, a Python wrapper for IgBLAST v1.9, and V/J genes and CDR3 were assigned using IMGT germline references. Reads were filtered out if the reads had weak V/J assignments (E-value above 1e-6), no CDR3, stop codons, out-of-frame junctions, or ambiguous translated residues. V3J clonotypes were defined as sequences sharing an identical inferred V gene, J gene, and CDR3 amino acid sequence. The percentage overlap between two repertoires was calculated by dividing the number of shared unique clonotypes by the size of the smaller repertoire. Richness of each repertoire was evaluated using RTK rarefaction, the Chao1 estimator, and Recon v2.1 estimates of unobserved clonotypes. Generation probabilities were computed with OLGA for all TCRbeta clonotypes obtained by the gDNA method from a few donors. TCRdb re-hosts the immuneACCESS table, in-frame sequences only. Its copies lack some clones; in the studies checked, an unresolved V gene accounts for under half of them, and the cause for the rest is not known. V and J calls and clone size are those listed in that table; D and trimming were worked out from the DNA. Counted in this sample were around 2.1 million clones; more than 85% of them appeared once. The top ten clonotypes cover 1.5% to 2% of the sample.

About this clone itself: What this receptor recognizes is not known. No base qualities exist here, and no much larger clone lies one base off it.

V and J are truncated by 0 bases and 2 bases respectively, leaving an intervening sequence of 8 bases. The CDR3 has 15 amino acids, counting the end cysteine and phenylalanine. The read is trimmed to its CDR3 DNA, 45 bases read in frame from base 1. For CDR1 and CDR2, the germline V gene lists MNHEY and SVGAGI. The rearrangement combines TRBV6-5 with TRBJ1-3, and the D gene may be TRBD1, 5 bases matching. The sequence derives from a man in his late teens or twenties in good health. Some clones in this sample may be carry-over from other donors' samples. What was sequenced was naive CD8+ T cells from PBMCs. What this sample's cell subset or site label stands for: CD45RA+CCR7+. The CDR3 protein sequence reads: CASSYSIRAGNTIYF. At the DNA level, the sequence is TGTGCCAGCAGTTACTCGATCAGGGCTGGAAACACCATATATTTT.